The clone carrying this TCR beta chain has just one count. Its antigen is still unknown. Investigators profiled TCR beta VDJ and CDR3 from genomic DNA template. TCRdb re-derived calls from the reads in MiXCR, one entry per CDR3 protein. This sample has about 180,000 distinct CDR3 sequences, with 45% to 60% found just once. This CDR3 has 15 amino acids. V was pared by 5 bases and J by 2 bases, with 14 bases between. CDR1 and CDR2 from the germline V gene are MNHNS and SASEGT. The sample comes from a study of CD8+CD57+ T cells in acquired aplastic anemia. Across the whole study: Sorted cells (CD4+ and CD8+) yielded DNA amounts that averaged around 3.1 ug. Study findings and constraints: No significant difference in CD8+ Simpson's diversity was found between patients and controls. Around 29 CD8+ CDR3 sequences were shared between patients and controls.

Those patients picked for sequencing had displayed CD8+CD57+ cell expansion on flow cytometry. Patients had received no therapy at the time of blood sampling. The specimen was sorted CD4+, CD8+, or CD8+CD57+ T cells (not recorded which) from PBMCs. The rearrangement uses TRBV6-1 and TRBJ2-3, with D unresolved. The origin of this receptor is a human donor with aplastic anemia. The CDR3 here is CASSLILSYTDTQYF. The CDR3 nucleotides are TGTGCCAGCAGTCTTATTCTCAGTTACACAGATACGCAGTATTTT.